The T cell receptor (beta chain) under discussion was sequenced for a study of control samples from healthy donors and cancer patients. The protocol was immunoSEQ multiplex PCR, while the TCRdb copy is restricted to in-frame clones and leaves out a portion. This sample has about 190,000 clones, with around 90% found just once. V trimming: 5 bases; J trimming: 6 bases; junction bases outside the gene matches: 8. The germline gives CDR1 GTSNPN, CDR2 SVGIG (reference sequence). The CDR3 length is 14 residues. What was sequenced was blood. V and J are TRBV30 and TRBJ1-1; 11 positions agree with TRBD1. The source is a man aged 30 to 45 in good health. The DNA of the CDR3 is TGTGCCTGGGCAGGACAGGGGGCACAGGCTGAAGCTTTCTTT. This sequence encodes CAWAGQGAQAEAFF.